This section outlines one T cell receptor beta chain sequence together with its context. Antigen specificity is unknown. This sample is drawn from a study of response to subunit inactivated influenza vaccine. Whole-study results and caveats: The authors suggested that every seasonal influenza vaccination recruits few new T cells.

The V segment lost 3 bases and the J segment 6 bases; nucleotides outside the gene matches: 3. The CDR3 covers 13 residues. Germline assignment: CDR1 LNHNV and CDR2 YYDKDF (reference sequence). TCRdb analysed the RT-PCR reads with MiXCR anew, one entry per CDR3 protein. The sample consists of about 500,000 distinct CDR3 sequences, 13% of them appearing once. The sample was PBMCs from blood, taken about 40 days after vaccination. The rearrangement links TRBV15 to TRBJ2-5; 8 nucleotides line up with TRBD2. This TCR came from a man aged 45-60 years who received an inactivated influenza vaccine. CDR3 sequence: CATSSGGAKTQYF. The CDR3 DNA reads TGTGCCACCAGCAGCGGGGGGGCAAAGACCCAGTACTTC.